This T cell receptor (beta chain) stems from a study of T cells in Graves' hyperthyroidism and ophthalmopathy. Clinical Activity Scores of at least 3, NOSPECS grades of at least 4 and durations under 3 months characterized ophthalmopathy patients. Findings and limits, study-wide: Most expanded thyroid clonotypes above 0.001 also appeared in blood.

Authors of the study amplified TCR beta CDR3 regions from RNA transcripts. Using the HTBI primer set, a first-round RT-PCR was run on the TCR CDR3. Via MiXCR, TCRdb re-called the multiplex PCR reads, giving one row per CDR3 protein. This sample yields around 610,000 distinct CDR3 sequences, of which around 15% are seen a single time; around 4.5% belongs to the top ten. This CDR3 is built from 11 residues. Trimming removed 5 bases from V and 9 bases from J; junction bases left unmatched: 4. Many counts were recorded for this clonotype. Its target is unknown. The V gene is TRBV12-3 or TRBV12-4, the J gene TRBJ2-7, with 7 bases fitting TRBD1. Sequencing used blood. The TCR sequence derives from a woman between 40 and 55 years old with Graves' ophthalmopathy. CDR3 protein: CASSGDSWQYF. The CDR3 DNA is TGTGCCAGCAGTGGGGACAGCTGGCAGTACTTC.